Listed below are T cell receptor beta chains from one sample, sequenced in a study of regulatory T cells in long-lasting Graves disease. Each CDR3 protein gets one entry after TCRdb re-called the multiplex PCR reads with MiXCR. Here the sample spans under 350,000 distinct CDR3 sequences, around 21% being singletons. Sample: peripheral blood mononuclear cells (PBMCs), taken when the disease was refractory, from a patient treated with antithyroid drugs. These TCRs come from a female donor with Graves disease. Each CDR3 is given with its conserved first and last residue. The D gene is left open where the match is weak. Only part of the rows carry a size: once, few, many, or a class if the clone is expanded.

>TRBD1|TRBJ1-1|TRBV20-1|NA
CSARDSFETGMAGEAFF
TGCAGTGCTAGAGATAGTTTCGAGACAGGGATGGCCGGAGAAGCTTTCTTT
>NA|TRBJ1-5|TRBV27|many
CASSYRGLNQPQHF
TGTGCCAGCAGTTATCGGGGCCTCAATCAGCCCCAGCATTTT
>NA|TRBJ2-7|TRBV11-3|many
CASSRRGSYEQYF
TGTGCCAGCAGTCGCCGGGGTTCCTACGAGCAGTACTTC
>NA|TRBJ2-4|TRBV28|many
CASSPGLGQEGIKLRIQYF
TGTGCCAGCAGTCCCGGGCTAGGACAGGAGGGGATTAAACTTAGGATTCAGTACTTC
>TRBD1|TRBJ1-6|TRBV27|few
CASSLTWTGDNSPLHF
TGTGCCAGCAGTTTAACCTGGACAGGGGATAATTCACCCCTCCACTTT
>NA|TRBJ1-1|TRBV7-2|many
CASTLGRKNTEAFF
TGTGCCAGCACCCTGGGGAGAAAGAACACTGAAGCTTTCTTT
>TRBD1|TRBJ2-5|TRBV20-1|many
CSARTGAETQYF
TGCAGTGCTAGAACAGGGGCGGAGACCCAGTACTTC
>NA|TRBJ2-5|TRBV28|many
CASRDDGGGETQYF
TGTGCCAGCAGAGACGACGGTGGAGGGGAGACCCAGTACTTC
>TRBD2|TRBJ2-1|TRBV19|few
CASSLIAGIGYNEQFF
TGTGCCAGTAGTTTGATAGCGGGAATTGGGTACAATGAGCAGTTCTTC
>NA|TRBJ1-6|TRBV28|many
CASSSWNSPLHF
TGTGCCAGCAGTTCCTGGAATTCACCCCTCCACTTT
>NA|TRBJ1-6|TRBV7-8|many
CASSLVGSRPLGDSPLHF
TGTGCCAGCAGCTTAGTGGGATCCCGACCTCTTGGAGATTCACCCCTCCACTTT
>NA|TRBJ2-7|TRBV28|many
CASSLYHSTYEQYF
TGTGCCAGCAGTTTGTACCACTCAACCTACGAGCAGTACTTC
>NA|TRBJ2-2|TRBV18|NA
CASSLDGPNTGELFF
TGTGCCAGCTCACTAGACGGGCCGAACACCGGGGAGCTGTTTTTT
>NA|TRBJ2-7|TRBV27|few
CASRSGGYEQYF
TGTGCCAGCAGAAGTGGCGGGTACGAGCAGTACTTC